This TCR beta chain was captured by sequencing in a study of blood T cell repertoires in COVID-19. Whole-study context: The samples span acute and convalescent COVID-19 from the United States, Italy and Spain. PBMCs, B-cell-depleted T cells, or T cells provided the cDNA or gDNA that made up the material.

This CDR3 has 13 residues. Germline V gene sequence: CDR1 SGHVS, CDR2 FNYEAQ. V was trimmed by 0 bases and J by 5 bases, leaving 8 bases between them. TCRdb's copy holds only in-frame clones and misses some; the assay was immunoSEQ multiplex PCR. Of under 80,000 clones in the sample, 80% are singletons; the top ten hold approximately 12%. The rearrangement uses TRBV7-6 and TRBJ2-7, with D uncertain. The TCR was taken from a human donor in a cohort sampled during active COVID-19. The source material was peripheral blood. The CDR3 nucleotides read TGTGCCAGCAGCTTAGCGCTTGGCCACGAGCAGTACTTC. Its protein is CASSLALGHEQYF.